This T cell receptor (beta chain) was captured by sequencing in a study of chemoradiotherapy in HPV16-positive cancers. Whole-study findings and limits: During treatment, candidate HPV-specific clones and E7-related motifs expanded in tumor.

The assay was immunoSEQ multiplex PCR, and TCRdb's table has in-frame clones only and misses some. Of around 62,000 clones detected, roughly 90% appear once; the ten largest clones hold around 3.8%. Germline CDR1 is SQVTM and CDR2 is ANQGSEA. The CDR3 has 14 amino acids. V was clipped by 4 bases and J by 2 bases; unmatched bases: 2. On this clone: What it recognizes is unknown.

The sequence was obtained from a human donor with HPV-associated anogenital cancer. The chain recombines TRBV29-1 with TRBJ2-1; 10 bases are shared with TRBD2. Sequenced here: blood, sampled from a patient who underwent chemoradiotherapy. CDR3 bases: TGCAGCGTTGGGACTAGCGGAGCCTACAATGAGCAGTTCTTC. Residues: CSVGTSGAYNEQFF.